Listed below are T cell receptor beta chains from one sample, sequenced in a study of tumor-infiltrating lymphocytes in oesophageal squamous cell carcinoma. TCRdb recomputed calls from the PCR reads with MiXCR, one row per CDR3 protein. The data show 13,000 or so distinct CDR3 sequences, 54% seen once. The sequencing input was esophageal tumor tissue. Receptor source: a female donor with esophageal squamous cell carcinoma. The CDR3 runs from the conserved cysteine through the conserved F or W. The order of the fields is V gene, D gene, J gene, clone size, CDR3 protein, CDR3 DNA. A D gene is named only where the DNA matches it firmly. The size entry is marked missing in some rows and otherwise reads once, few, many or a size class.

V: TRBV9
D: TRBD2
J: TRBJ2-1
size: -
CDR3: CASSVGLAYEQFF
DNA: TGTGCCAGCAGCGTAGGACTAGCCTATGAGCAGTTCTTC

V: TRBV28
D: TRBD1
J: TRBJ1-2
size: many
CDR3: CASSEGTASYGYTF
DNA: TGTGCCAGCAGTGAGGGGACAGCTTCCTATGGCTACACCTTC

V: TRBV28
D: -
J: TRBJ1-1
size: medium-sized
CDR3: CASSLSFRDTEAFF
DNA: TGTGCCAGCAGTTTGTCGTTCAGGGACACTGAAGCTTTCTTT

V: TRBV28
D: TRBD2
J: TRBJ2-1
size: -
CDR3: CASSWGLAGVGEQFF
DNA: TGTGCCAGCAGTTGGGGACTAGCGGGAGTGGGAGAGCAGTTCTTC

V: TRBV7-9
D: TRBD1
J: TRBJ2-7
size: medium-sized
CDR3: CASSSVRTGGSYEQYF
DNA: TGTGCCAGCAGCTCGGTAAGGACAGGGGGTTCCTACGAGCAGTACTTC

V: TRBV7-2
D: -
J: TRBJ1-1
size: few
CDR3: CASSLSVGQGNTEAFF
DNA: TGTGCCAGCAGCTTATCAGTTGGTCAGGGGAACACTGAAGCTTTCTTT

V: TRBV7-3
D: TRBD2
J: TRBJ2-1
size: -
CDR3: CASSLTGTSGRYSHNEQFF
DNA: TGTGCCAGCAGCTTAACCGGGACTAGCGGGAGGTACTCCCACAATGAGCAGTTCTTC

V: TRBV7-2
D: TRBD2
J: TRBJ2-7
size: few
CDR3: CASSLGTSGRGYEQYF
DNA: TGTGCCAGCAGCTTAGGGACTAGCGGGAGGGGGTACGAGCAGTACTTC

V: TRBV7-3
D: TRBD1
J: TRBJ2-7
size: -
CDR3: CASSADRFSYEQYF
DNA: TGTGCCAGCAGCGCGGACAGGTTTTCCTACGAGCAGTACTTC

V: TRBV18
D: -
J: TRBJ1-1
size: few
CDR3: CASSPVRIQGTEAFF
DNA: TGTGCCAGCTCACCCGTACGGATTCAGGGCACTGAAGCTTTCTTT

V: TRBV7-6
D: TRBD2
J: TRBJ2-1
size: -
CDR3: CASSRRTSGGAVEQFF
DNA: TGTGCCAGCAGCCGACGGACTAGCGGGGGGGCTGTTGAGCAGTTCTTC

V: TRBV10-3
D: -
J: TRBJ2-6
size: -
CDR3: CAISESGDRELWLHLRF
DNA: -

V: TRBV27
D: -
J: TRBJ2-3
size: few
CDR3: CASSLGGLAMGLTQYF
DNA: TGTGCCAGCAGTTTAGGCGGGCTAGCGATGGGGCTGACGCAGTATTTT

V: TRBV7-9
D: TRBD1
J: TRBJ1-2
size: many
CDR3: CASGQGGNYGYTF
DNA: TGTGCCAGCGGACAGGGGGGAAACTATGGCTACACCTTC

V: TRBV25-1
D: -
J: TRBJ2-5
size: -
CDR3: CASNMGSAETQYF
DNA: TGTGCCAGCAATATGGGGTCGGCAGAGACCCAGTACTTC

V: TRBV5-5
D: -
J: TRBJ1-6
size: once
CDR3: CANSSVRTSYEQYF
DNA: TGTGCCAACAGCTCCGTCAGGACATCCTACGAGCAGTACTTT

V: TRBV6-4
D: TRBD1
J: TRBJ2-7
size: many
CDR3: CASSGNRGHEQYF
DNA: TGTGCCAGCAGTGGTAACAGGGGCCACGAGCAGTACTTC

V: TRBV7-3
D: TRBD2
J: TRBJ2-1
size: -
CDR3: CASSSGTSGRNEQFF
DNA: TGTGCCAGCAGCTCCGGGACTAGCGGGAGGAATGAGCAGTTCTTC

V: TRBV12-3/TRBV12-4
D: -
J: TRBJ2-1
size: -
CDR3: CASSLGVNSYNEQFF
DNA: TGTGCCAGCAGTTTAGGGGTGAACTCCTACAATGAGCAGTTCTTC

V: TRBV6-6
D: TRBD2
J: TRBJ2-3
size: -
CDR3: CASSYSGGPGELYF
DNA: TGTGCCAGCAGTTACTCGGGAGGGCCCGGGGAGCTGTATTTT

V: TRBV7-3
D: -
J: TRBJ2-5
size: -
CDR3: CASSLQGDETQYF
DNA: TGTGCCAGCAGCTTACAGGGCGATGAGACCCAGTACTTC

V: TRBV7-8
D: -
J: TRBJ2-4
size: -
CDR3: CASSLDGDRVWGGYIGNIQYF
DNA: TGTGCCAGCAGCTTAGACGGCGACAGGGTCTGGGGGGGTTATATTGGAAACATTCAGTACTTC

V: TRBV7-2
D: TRBD2
J: TRBJ2-4
size: -
CDR3: CASSSTTSGAKNIQYF
DNA: TGTGCCAGCAGCTCTACGACTAGCGGAGCCAAAAACATTCAGTACTTC

V: TRBV12-3/TRBV12-4
D: -
J: TRBJ2-7
size: -
CDR3: CASSLSDEQYF
DNA: TGTGCCAGCAGTTTATCTGACGAGCAGTACTTC

V: TRBV12-3/TRBV12-4
D: -
J: TRBJ1-2
size: -
CDR3: CASSQMGGYGYTF
DNA: TGTGCCAGCAGTCAGATGGGCGGCTATGGCTACACCTTC

V: TRBV6-1
D: TRBD2
J: TRBJ2-1
size: -
CDR3: CASSEALLPGRGGNEQFF
DNA: TGTGCCAGCAGTGAAGCCCTTTTACCGGGGCGGGGGGGCAATGAGCAGTTCTTC

V: TRBV7-9
D: -
J: TRBJ2-2
size: few
CDR3: CAIKRTASNTGELFF
DNA: TGTGCCATAAAGAGGACAGCATCGAACACCGGGGAGCTGTTTTTT

V: TRBV6-2/TRBV6-3
D: TRBD2
J: TRBJ2-1
size: -
CDR3: CASSYKAGATSYNEQFF
DNA: TGTGCCAGCAGTTACAAAGCGGGGGCCACCTCCTACAATGAGCAGTTCTTC

V: TRBV7-2
D: -
J: TRBJ2-3
size: once
CDR3: CASSLAQRNLAGATDTQYF
DNA: TGTGCCAGCAGCTTAGCACAAAGGAACTTGGCAGGGGCAACAGATACGCAGTATTTT

V: TRBV6-1
D: TRBD1
J: TRBJ2-1
size: many
CDR3: CASSGTGSPNEQFF
DNA: TGTGCCAGCTCCGGGACAGGGAGCCCCAATGAGCAGTTCTTC

V: TRBV6-1
D: TRBD1
J: TRBJ2-3
size: few
CDR3: CASSRTGSTDTQYF
DNA: TGTGCCAGCAGTCGGACAGGGAGCACAGATACGCAGTATTTT

V: TRBV7-3
D: -
J: TRBJ2-1
size: many
CDR3: CASSPREAEGDEQFF
DNA: TGTGCCAGCAGTCCTCGCGAGGCGGAAGGCGATGAGCAGTTCTTC

V: TRBV12-3/TRBV12-4
D: TRBD1
J: TRBJ2-7
size: -
CDR3: CASSSTGVTYEQYF
DNA: TGTGCCAGCAGCTCGACAGGGGTGACCTACGAGCAGTACTTC

V: TRBV7-6
D: -
J: TRBJ2-7
size: -
CDR3: CASRLRGDSYEQYF
DNA: TGTGCCAGCAGATTAAGGGGGGACTCCTACGAGCAGTACTTC

V: TRBV19
D: TRBD2
J: TRBJ2-1
size: many
CDR3: CASSFFRTSGTASYNEQFF
DNA: TGTGCCAGTAGTTTCTTCCGGACTAGCGGGACGGCATCCTACAATGAGCAGTTCTTC